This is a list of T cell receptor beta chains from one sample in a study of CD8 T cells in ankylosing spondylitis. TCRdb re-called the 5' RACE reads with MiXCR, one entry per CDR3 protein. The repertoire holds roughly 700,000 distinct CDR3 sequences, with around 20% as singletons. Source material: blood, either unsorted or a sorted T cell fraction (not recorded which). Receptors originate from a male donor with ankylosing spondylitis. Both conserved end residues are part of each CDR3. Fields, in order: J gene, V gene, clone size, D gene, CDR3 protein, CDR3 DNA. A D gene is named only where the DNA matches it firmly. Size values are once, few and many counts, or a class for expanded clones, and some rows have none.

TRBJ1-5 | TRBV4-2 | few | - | CASSQEGTVGGGNQPQHF | TGTGCCAGCAGCCAAGAGGGTACGGTAGGGGGGGGCAATCAGCCCCAGCATTTT
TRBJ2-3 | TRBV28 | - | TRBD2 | CASSLGGDADTQYF | TGTGCCAGCAGTTTGGGAGGGGATGCAGATACGCAGTATTTT
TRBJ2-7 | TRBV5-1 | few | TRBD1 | CASSFAGGLGEQYF | TGCGCCAGCAGCTTCGCAGGGGGATTGGGCGAGCAGTACTTC
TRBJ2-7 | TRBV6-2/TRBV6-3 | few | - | CASSYPLGPYEQYF | TGTGCCAGCAGTTACCCCCTAGGACCCTACGAGCAGTACTTC
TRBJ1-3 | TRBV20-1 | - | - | CSATQGSGNTIYF | TGCAGTGCTACACAGGGTTCTGGAAACACCATATATTTT
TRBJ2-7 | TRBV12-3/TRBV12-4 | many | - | CASSLRRQYEQYF | TGTGCCAGCAGTCTCCGGCGTCAGTACGAGCAGTACTTC
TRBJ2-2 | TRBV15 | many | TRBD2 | CATSSGTSGGTGELFF | TGTGCCACCAGCAGCGGGACTAGCGGGGGAACCGGGGAGCTGTTTTTT
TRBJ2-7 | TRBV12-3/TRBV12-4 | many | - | CASSLKASHYEQYF | TGTGCCAGCAGTTTAAAGGCTTCCCACTACGAGCAGTACTTC
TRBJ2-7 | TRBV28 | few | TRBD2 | CASSPLAGVGYEQYF | TGTGCCAGCAGTCCGTTAGCGGGAGTGGGCTACGAGCAGTACTTC
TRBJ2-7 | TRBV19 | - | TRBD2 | CATGTSGNEQYF | TGTGCCACCGGGACTAGCGGGAACGAGCAGTACTTC
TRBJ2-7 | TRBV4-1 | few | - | CASSQVVTPSSYEQYF | TGCGCCAGCAGCCAAGTAGTAACTCCGAGCTCCTACGAGCAGTACTTC
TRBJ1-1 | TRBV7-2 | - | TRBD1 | CASSLGTGASEEAFF | TGTGCCAGCAGCTTAGGGACAGGGGCTTCAGAGGAAGCTTTCTTT
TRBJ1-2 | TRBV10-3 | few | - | CAINPAGDYGYTF | TGTGCCATCAACCCGGCAGGGGACTATGGCTACACCTTC
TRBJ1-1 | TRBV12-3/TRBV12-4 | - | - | CASRAMDGNTEAFF | TGTGCCAGCAGAGCGATGGACGGGAACACTGAAGCTTTCTTT
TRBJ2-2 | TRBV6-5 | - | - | CASSLVRDTGELFF | TGTGCCAGCAGTTTAGTCCGAGACACCGGGGAGCTGTTTTTT
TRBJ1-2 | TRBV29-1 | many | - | CSVEDWQIYGYTF | TGCAGCGTTGAAGATTGGCAGATCTATGGCTACACCTTC
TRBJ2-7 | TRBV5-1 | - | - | CASSFTGNYEQYF | TGCGCCAGCAGCTTCACAGGGAACTACGAGCAGTACTTC
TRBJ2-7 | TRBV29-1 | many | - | CSVRTGTSYHEQYF | TGCAGCGTTCGGACCGGGACAAGCTATCACGAGCAGTACTTC
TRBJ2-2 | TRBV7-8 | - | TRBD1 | CASSQPRGFPNTGELFF | TGTGCCAGCAGCCAACCCAGGGGGTTCCCAAACACCGGGGAGCTGTTTTTT
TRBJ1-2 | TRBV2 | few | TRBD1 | CASLYRTGPNYGYTF | TGTGCCAGCCTCTACCGGACAGGGCCGAACTATGGCTACACCTTC
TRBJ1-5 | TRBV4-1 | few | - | CASSHDGYSNQPQHF | TGCGCCAGCAGCCATGACGGGTATAGCAATCAGCCCCAGCATTTT